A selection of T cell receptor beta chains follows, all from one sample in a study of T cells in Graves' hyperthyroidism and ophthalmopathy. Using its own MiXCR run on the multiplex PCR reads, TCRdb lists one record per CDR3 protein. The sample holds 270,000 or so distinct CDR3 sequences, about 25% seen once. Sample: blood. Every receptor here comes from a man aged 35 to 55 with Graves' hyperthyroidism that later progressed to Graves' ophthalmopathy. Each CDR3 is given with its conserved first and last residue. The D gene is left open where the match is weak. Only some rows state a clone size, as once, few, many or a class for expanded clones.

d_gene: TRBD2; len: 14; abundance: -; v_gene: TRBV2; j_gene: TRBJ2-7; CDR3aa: CASKSLTGGYEQYF; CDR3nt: TGTGCCAGCAAGTCCTTGACGGGAGGCTACGAGCAGTACTTC
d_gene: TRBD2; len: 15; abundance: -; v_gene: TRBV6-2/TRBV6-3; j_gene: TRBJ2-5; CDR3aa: CASSWTSGSRETQYF; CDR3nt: TGTGCCAGCAGCTGGACTAGCGGGAGCCGTGAGACCCAGTACTTC
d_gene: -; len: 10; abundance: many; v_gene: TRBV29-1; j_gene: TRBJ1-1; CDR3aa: CSVGGTEAFF; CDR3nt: TGCAGCGTTGGAGGCACTGAAGCTTTCTTT
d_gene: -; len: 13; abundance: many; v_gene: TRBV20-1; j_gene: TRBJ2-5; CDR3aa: CSASLGRQGTQYF; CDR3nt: TGCAGTGCTAGCCTGGGGCGGCAGGGGACCCAGTACTTC
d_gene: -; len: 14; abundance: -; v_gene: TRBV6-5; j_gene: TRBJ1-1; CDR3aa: CASSYRAQNTEAFF; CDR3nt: TGTGCCAGCAGTTACAGGGCGCAGAACACTGAAGCTTTCTTT
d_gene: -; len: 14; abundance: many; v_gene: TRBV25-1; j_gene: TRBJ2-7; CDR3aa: CASRYDLGYYEQYF; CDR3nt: TGTGCCAGCAGATATGACCTAGGCTACTACGAGCAGTACTTC
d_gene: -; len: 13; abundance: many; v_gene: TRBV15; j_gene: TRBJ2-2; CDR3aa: CATSRDAAGELFF; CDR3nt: TGTGCCACCAGCAGAGACGCGGCCGGGGAGCTGTTTTTT
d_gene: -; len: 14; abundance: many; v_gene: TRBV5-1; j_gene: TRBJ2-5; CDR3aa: CASSLTLRWETQYF; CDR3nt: TGCGCCAGCAGTCTGACCCTCCGGTGGGAGACCCAGTACTTC
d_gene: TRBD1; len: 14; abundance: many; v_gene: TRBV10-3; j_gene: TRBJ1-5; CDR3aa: CAISDQTGYQPQHF; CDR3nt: TGTGCCATCAGTGACCAGACAGGGTATCAGCCCCAGCATTTT
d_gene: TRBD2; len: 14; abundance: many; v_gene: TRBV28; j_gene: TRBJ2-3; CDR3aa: CASRTSGATDTQYF; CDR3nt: TGTGCCAGCAGGACTAGCGGGGCTACAGATACGCAGTATTTT
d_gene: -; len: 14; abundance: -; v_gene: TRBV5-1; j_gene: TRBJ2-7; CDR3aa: CASSLASAIGEQYF; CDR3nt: TGCGCCAGCAGCTTGGCATCCGCGATAGGCGAGCAGTACTTC
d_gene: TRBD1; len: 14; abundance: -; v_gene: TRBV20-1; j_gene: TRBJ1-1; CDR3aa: CSAPRTGRDTEAFF; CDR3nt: TGCAGTGCTCCTCGGACAGGGCGGGACACTGAAGCTTTCTTT
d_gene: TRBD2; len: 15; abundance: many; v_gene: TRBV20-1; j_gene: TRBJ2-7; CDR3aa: CSARAASGGAYEQYF; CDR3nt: TGCAGTGCTAGGGCTGCGAGCGGGGGAGCCTACGAGCAGTACTTC
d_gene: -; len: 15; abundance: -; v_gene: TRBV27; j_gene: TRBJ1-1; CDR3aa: CASSWSRTMNTEAFF; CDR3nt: TGTGCCAGCAGTTGGTCACGGACGATGAACACTGAAGCTTTCTTT
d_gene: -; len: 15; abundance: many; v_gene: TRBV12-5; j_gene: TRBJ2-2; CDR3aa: CASAIAVDNTGELFF; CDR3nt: TGTGCTAGTGCCATCGCCGTTGACAACACCGGGGAGCTGTTTTTT
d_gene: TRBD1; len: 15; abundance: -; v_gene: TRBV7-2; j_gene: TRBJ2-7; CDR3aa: CASSLWDREIYEQYF; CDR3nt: TGTGCCAGCAGCTTATGGGACAGGGAGATCTACGAGCAGTACTTC
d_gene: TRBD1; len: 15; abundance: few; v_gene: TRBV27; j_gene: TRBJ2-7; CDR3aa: CASSLATGSSYEQYF; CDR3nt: TGTGCCAGCAGTCTCGCGACAGGGAGCTCCTACGAGCAGTACTTC
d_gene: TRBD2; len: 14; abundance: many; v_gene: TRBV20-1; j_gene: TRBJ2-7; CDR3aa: CSASPASGSYEQYF; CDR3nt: TGCAGTGCTAGTCCGGCTAGCGGGAGCTACGAGCAGTACTTC
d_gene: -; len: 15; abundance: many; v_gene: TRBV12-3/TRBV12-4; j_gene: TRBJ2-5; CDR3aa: CASSLVRGDEETQYF; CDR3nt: TGTGCCAGCAGTTTAGTTCGGGGCGATGAGGAGACCCAGTACTTC
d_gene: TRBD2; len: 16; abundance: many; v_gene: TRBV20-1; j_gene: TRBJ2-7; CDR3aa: CSAWKSHGRVTYEQYF; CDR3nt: TGCAGTGCTTGGAAGTCTCACGGGAGGGTAACCTACGAGCAGTACTTC
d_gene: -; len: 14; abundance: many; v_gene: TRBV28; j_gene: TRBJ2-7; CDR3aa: CASSFRVKPYEQYF; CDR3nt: TGTGCCAGCAGTTTTAGGGTCAAGCCCTACGAGCAGTACTTC
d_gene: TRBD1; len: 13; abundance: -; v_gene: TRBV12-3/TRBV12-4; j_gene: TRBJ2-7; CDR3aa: CASTRDRVYEQYF; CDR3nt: TGTGCCAGCACCCGGGACAGGGTATACGAGCAGTACTTC
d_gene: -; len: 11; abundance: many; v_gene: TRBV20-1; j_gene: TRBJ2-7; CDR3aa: CSAGDFYEQYF; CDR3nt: TGCAGTGCTGGGGACTTCTACGAGCAGTACTTC
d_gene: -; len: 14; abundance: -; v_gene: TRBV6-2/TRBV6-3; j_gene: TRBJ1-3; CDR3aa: CASSLGTRRNTIYF; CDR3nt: TGTGCCAGCAGTCTCGGGACAAGACGAAACACCATATATTTT
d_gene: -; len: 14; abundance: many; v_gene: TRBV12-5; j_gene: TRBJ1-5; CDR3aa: CASGLEEYNQPQHF; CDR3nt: TGTGCTAGTGGTTTGGAGGAATACAATCAGCCCCAGCATTTT
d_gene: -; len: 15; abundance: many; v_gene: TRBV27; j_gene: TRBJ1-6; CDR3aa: CASSLVRNYNSPLHF; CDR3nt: TGTGCCAGCAGTCTCGTACGGAACTATAATTCACCCCTCCACTTT
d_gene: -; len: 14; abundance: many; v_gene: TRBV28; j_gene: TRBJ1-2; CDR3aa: CASSSTFANYGYTF; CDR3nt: TGTGCCAGCAGTTCCACTTTCGCTAACTATGGCTACACCTTC
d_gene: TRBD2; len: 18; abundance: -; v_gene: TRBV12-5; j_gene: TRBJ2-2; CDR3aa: CASGLGASGSTDTGELFF; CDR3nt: TGTGCTAGTGGTTTAGGGGCTAGCGGGAGTACGGACACCGGGGAGCTGTTTTTT
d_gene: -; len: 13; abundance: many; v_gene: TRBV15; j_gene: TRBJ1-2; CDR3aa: CATSREGRGGYTF; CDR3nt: TGTGCCACCAGCAGAGAGGGGCGCGGCGGCTACACCTTC
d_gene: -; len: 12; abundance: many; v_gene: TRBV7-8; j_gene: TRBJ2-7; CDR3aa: CASSLDRAEQYF; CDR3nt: TGTGCCAGCAGCTTAGATCGGGCCGAGCAGTACTTC
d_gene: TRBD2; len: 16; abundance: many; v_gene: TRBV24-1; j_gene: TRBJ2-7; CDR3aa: CATSDRSGSGPYEQYF; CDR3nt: TGTGCCACCAGTGATCGGAGCGGGAGCGGCCCCTACGAGCAGTACTTC
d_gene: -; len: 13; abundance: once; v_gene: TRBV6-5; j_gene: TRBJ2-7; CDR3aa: CASSYGMSYEQYF; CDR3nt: TGTGCCAGCAGTTACGGGATGAGCTATGAGCAGTACTTC
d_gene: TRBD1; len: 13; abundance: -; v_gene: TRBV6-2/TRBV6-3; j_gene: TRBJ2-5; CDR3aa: CASTDRGKETQYF; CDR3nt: TGTGCCAGCACCGACAGGGGGAAAGAGACCCAGTACTTC
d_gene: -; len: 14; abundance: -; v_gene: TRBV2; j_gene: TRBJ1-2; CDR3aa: CASSEALQLAGYTF; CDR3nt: TGTGCCAGCAGTGAAGCGCTTCAACTAGCTGGCTACACCTTC
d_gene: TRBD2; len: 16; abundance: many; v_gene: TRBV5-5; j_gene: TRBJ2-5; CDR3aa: CASSLSLAETQETQYF; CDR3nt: TGTGCCAGCAGCTTGTCACTAGCGGAGACCCAAGAGACCCAGTACTTC
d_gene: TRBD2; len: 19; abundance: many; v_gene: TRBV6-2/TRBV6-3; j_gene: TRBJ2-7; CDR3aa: CASSYEGWGTSGLAYEQYF; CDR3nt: TGTGCCAGCAGTTACGAGGGTTGGGGGACTAGCGGCCTTGCCTACGAGCAGTACTTC
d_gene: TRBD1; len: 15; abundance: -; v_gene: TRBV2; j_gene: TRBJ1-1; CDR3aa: CASRNQGGAKTEAFF; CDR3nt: TGTGCCAGCAGAAACCAGGGGGGGGCAAAAACTGAAGCTTTCTTT
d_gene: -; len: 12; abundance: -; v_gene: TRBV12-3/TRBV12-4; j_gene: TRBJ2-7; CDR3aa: CASHGGSYEQYF; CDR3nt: TGTGCCAGCCACGGGGGCTCCTACGAGCAGTACTTC
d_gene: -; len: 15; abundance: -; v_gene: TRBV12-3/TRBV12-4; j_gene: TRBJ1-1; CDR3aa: CASSLRDGWHTEAFF; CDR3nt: TGTGCCAGCAGTCTAAGGGACGGTTGGCACACTGAAGCTTTCTTT
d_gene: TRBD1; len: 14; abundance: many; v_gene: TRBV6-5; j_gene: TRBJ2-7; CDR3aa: CASRMGTGDYEQYF; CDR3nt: TGTGCCAGCAGGATGGGGACAGGGGATTACGAGCAGTACTTC
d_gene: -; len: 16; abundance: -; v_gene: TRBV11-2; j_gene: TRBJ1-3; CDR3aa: CASSPPGGSSGNTIYF; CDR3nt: TGTGCCAGCAGCCCCCCAGGCGGTAGCTCTGGAAACACCATATATTTT
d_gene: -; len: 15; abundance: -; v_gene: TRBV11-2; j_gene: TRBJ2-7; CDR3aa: CASSLDGRGSYEQYF; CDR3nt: TGTGCCAGCAGCTTAGATGGTCGGGGATCCTACGAGCAGTACTTC
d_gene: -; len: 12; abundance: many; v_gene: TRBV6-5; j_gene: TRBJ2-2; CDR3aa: CASSYPGGELFF; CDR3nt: TGTGCCAGCAGTTACCCGGGCGGGGAGCTGTTTTTT
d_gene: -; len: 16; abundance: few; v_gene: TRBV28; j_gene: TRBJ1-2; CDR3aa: CASSSEVGVTNYGYTF; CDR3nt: TGTGCCAGCAGTTCCGAGGTTGGGGTAACTAACTATGGCTACACCTTC